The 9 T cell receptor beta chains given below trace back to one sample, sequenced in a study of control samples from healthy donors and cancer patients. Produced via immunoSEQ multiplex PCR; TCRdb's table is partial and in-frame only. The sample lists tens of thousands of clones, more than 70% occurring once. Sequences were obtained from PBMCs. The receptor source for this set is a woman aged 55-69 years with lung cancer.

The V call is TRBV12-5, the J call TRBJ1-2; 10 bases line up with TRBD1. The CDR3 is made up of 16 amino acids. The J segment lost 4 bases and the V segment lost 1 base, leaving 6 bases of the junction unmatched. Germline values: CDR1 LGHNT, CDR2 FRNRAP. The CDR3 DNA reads TGTGCTAGTGGTTTGGCCCGACAGGGGGCTAGCTATGGCTACACCTTC. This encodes CASGLARQGASYGYTF. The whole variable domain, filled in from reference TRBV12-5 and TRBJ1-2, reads DARVTQTPRHKVTEMGQEVTMRCQPILGHNTVFWYRQTMMQGLELLAYFRNRAPLDDSGMPKDRFSAEMPDATLATLKIQPSEPRDSAVYFCASGLARQGASYGYTFGSGTRLTVV.

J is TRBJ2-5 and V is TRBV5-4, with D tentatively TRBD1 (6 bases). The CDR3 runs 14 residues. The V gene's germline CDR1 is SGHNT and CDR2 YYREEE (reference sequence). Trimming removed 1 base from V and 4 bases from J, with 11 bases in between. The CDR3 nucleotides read TGTGCCAGCAGCTTGACGGACAGAAGAGAGACCCAGTACTTC. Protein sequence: CASSLTDRRETQYF.

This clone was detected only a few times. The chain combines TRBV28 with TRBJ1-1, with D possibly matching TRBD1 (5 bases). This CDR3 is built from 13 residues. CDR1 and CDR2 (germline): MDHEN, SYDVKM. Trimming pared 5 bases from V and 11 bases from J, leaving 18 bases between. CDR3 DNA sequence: TGTGCCAGCAGTGGGGGTGGTGGGGCGGAGGCTTTCTTT. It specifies CASSGGGGAEAFF.

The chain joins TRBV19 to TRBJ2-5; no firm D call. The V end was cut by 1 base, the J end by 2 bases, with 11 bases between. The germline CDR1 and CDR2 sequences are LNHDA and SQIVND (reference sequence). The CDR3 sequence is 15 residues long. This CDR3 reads CASSIGRAWQETQYF. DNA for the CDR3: TGTGCCAGTAGTATAGGTAGGGCCTGGCAAGAGACCCAGTACTTC.

This CDR3 is CASSLALGGAGELFF. CDR3 coding DNA: TGCGCCAGCAGCTTGGCCCTCGGGGGGGCCGGGGAGCTGTTTTTT. The genes are TRBV5-1 and TRBJ2-2, with 8 bases aligning to TRBD2. This CDR3 has 15 residues. In germline, CDR1 is SGHRS, CDR2 YFSETQ. The junction had 4 bases not matched to a gene; V was cut back by 0 bases and J by 6 bases.

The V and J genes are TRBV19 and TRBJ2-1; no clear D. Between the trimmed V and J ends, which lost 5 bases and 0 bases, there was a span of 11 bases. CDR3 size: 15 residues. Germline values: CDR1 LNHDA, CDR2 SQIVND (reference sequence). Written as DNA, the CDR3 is TGTGCCAGTAGTCCCAGCGTGGGCTCCTACAATGAGCAGTTCTTC. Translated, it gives CASSPSVGSYNEQFF.

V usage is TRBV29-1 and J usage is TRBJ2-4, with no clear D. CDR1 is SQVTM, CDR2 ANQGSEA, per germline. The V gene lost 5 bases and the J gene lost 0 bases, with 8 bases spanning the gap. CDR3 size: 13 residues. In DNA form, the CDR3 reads TGCAGCGTTTTACAAATAGCCAAAAACATTCAGTACTTC. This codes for CSVLQIAKNIQYF. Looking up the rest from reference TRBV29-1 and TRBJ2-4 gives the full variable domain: SAVISQKPSRDICQRGTSLTIQCQVDSQVTMMFWYRQQPGQSLTLIATANQGSEATYESGFVIDKFPISRPNLTFSTLTVSNMSPEDSSIYLCSVLQIAKNIQYFGAGTRLSVL.

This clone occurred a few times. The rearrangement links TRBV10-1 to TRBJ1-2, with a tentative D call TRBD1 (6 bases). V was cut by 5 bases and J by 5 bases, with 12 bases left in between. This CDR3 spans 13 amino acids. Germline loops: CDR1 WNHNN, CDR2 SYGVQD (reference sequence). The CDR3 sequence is CASSPGDSYGYTF. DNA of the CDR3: TGCGCCAGCAGTCCAGGGGATTCGTATGGCTACACCTTC.

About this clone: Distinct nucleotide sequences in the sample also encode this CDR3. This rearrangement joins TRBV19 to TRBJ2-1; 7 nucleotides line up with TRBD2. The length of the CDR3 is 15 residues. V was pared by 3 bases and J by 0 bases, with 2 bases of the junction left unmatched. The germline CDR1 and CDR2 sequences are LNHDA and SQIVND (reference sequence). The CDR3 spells CASSILADSYNEQFF. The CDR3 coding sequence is TGTGCCAGTAGTATCCTAGCGGACTCCTACAATGAGCAGTTCTTC.